Presented here are 22 T cell receptor beta chains from one specimen sequenced in a study of cytomegalovirus exposure and HLA in healthy donors (TCRdb year 2017). The protocol used for the library was the immunoSEQ multiplex PCR assay. For the multiplex PCR, a mixture combining 60 forward primers for TCR Vbeta segments and 13 reverse primers for TCR Jbeta segments was used. TCRdb re-hosts the immuneACCESS table, in-frame sequences only. Its copies lack some clones; in the studies checked, an unresolved V gene accounts for under half of them, and the cause for the rest is not known. In all, the sample holds about 150,000 clones, and 80% to 85% of those were seen once. The biggest ten clones account for about 3.7% of the sample. The sequenced sample consisted of PBMCs. The source of these receptors is a male donor in good health and CMV-seronegative.

The CDR3 DNA follows: TGTGCCAGTATTGGGGCCGCTCCCTATGGAAGCTACACCTTC. It translates to CASIGAAPYGSYTF. The chain is built from TRBV19 and TRBJ1-2, with D tentatively TRBD1 (5 bases). The ends were cut back, 7 bases at V and 9 bases at J, with 21 bases in the middle. Germline V gene data show CDR1 as LNHDA and CDR2 as SQIVND (reference sequence). The CDR3 runs 14 residues.

The chain combines TRBV15 with TRBJ1-5; D is ambiguous. V shed 0 bases and J shed 0 bases, with 3 bases lying between them. CDR1 LNHNV and CDR2 YYDKDF come from the germline V gene (reference sequence). The CDR3 runs 14 residues. The DNA for the CDR3 is TGTGCCACCAGCAGAGAATATAGCAATCAGCCCCAGCATTTT. It is translated as CATSREYSNQPQHF. The full variable domain, in which reference TRBV15 and TRBJ1-5 provide the parts outside the CDR3, is DAMVIQNPRYQVTQFGKPVTLSCSQTLNHNVMYWYQQKSSQAPKLLFHYYDKDFNNEADTPDNFQSRRPNTSFCFLDIRSPGLGDTAMYLCATSREYSNQPQHFGDGTRLSIL.

This chain uses TRBV7-6 with TRBJ1-1; 7 bases are shared with TRBD1. The V gene's germline CDR1 is SGHVS and CDR2 FNYEAQ. V trimming: 1 base; J trimming: 3 bases; junction bases outside the gene matches: 8. CDR3 length: 16 amino acids. The CDR3 sequence is CASSLGRTGGDTEAFF. As DNA, the CDR3 is TGTGCCAGCAGCTTAGGCAGGACAGGAGGGGACACTGAAGCTTTCTTT.

The CDR3 DNA reads as TGTGCCAGCAGCTTAGGGACAGCCACCGGGGAGCTGTTTTTT. Amino acid sequence: CASSLGTATGELFF. The genes are TRBV7-9 and TRBJ2-2, with D maybe TRBD1 (6 bases). Trimming stripped 1 base from V and 4 bases from J, with 7 bases between. CDR3 length: 14 amino acids. The V gene's germline CDR1 is SEHNR and CDR2 FQNEAQ (reference sequence).

This sequence joins TRBV29-1 and TRBJ1-4; no firm D call. The length of the CDR3 is 11 residues. V shed 7 bases and J shed 8 bases, with 11 bases lying between them. Germline loops: CDR1 SQVTM, CDR2 ANQGSEA. The CDR3 sequence is CSGTEEEKLFF. CDR3 sequence (DNA): TGCAGCGGAACCGAGGAGGAAAAACTGTTTTTT. Full variable domain (rest looked up from reference TRBV29-1 and TRBJ1-4): SAVISQKPSRDICQRGTSLTIQCQVDSQVTMMFWYRQQPGQSLTLIATANQGSEATYESGFVIDKFPISRPNLTFSTLTVSNMSPEDSSIYLCSGTEEEKLFFGSGTQLSVL.

V and J are TRBV15 and TRBJ1-1, with D unresolved. Trimming removed 5 bases at V and 0 bases at J, with 7 bases between. Looked up from germline, CDR1 is LNHNV and CDR2 is YYDKDF (reference sequence). This CDR3 spans 13 amino acids. CDR3 sequence (DNA): TGTGCCACCAGCGTTTACATGAACACTGAAGCTTTCTTT. This translates into CATSVYMNTEAFF.

The chain couples TRBV4-2 to TRBJ1-1; TRBD1 matches 7 bases. The CDR3 totals 14 residues. Germline CDR1 and CDR2: LGHNA and YNFKEQ. Trimming at V came to 4 bases and at J to 6 bases, leaving 8 bases not matched to a gene. This chain's CDR3 is CASSPSDRAAEAFF. The CDR3 nucleotides are TGTGCCAGCAGCCCGAGCGACAGGGCGGCTGAAGCTTTCTTT.

The J gene is TRBJ2-7, the V gene TRBV11-2; TRBD2 matches at 7 bases. There are 13 residues in the CDR3. With 6 bases clipped from V and 0 bases from J, the junction kept 2 bases outside the gene matches. Looked up from germline, CDR1 is SGHAT and CDR2 is FQNNGV. The CDR3 nucleotides read TGTGCCAGCAGGCGACTAGCCTCCTACGAGCAGTACTTC. This codes for CASRRLASYEQYF.

Only one count was recorded for this clone. The chain carries TRBV5-6 and TRBJ2-3, with TRBD2 identical over 13 bases. V lost 9 bases, J lost 6 bases, and 7 bases stayed unmatched. The CDR3 is 14 residues long. The germline gives CDR1 SGHDT, CDR2 YYEEEE. CDR3 amino acids: CAIGTSGTSDTQYF. CDR3 DNA: TGTGCCATCGGGACTAGCGGGACCAGTGATACGCAGTATTTT.

V and J are TRBV15 and TRBJ2-7; TRBD1 matches at 9 bases. With V trimmed by 0 bases and J by 2 bases, 2 bases remained unmatched. Germline loops: CDR1 LNHNV, CDR2 YYDKDF (reference sequence). This CDR3 spans 15 amino acids. In DNA, the CDR3 is TGTGCCACCAGCAGAGACGGGACAGGGACCTACGAGCAGTACTTC. As protein: CATSRDGTGTYEQYF. Supplemented by reference TRBV15 and TRBJ2-7, the full variable domain reads DAMVIQNPRYQVTQFGKPVTLSCSQTLNHNVMYWYQQKSSQAPKLLFHYYDKDFNNEADTPDNFQSRRPNTSFCFLDIRSPGLGDTAMYLCATSRDGTGTYEQYFGPGTRLTVT.

The rearrangement links TRBV6-5 to TRBJ1-1; TRBD1 aligns across 8 bases. V lost 5 bases, J lost 3 bases, and 5 bases stayed unmatched. Germline V gene data show CDR1 as MNHEY and CDR2 as SVGAGI. This CDR3 contains 14 residues. The CDR3 sequence is CASSRTGWDTEAFF. CDR3 nucleotides: TGTGCCAGCAGTCGGACAGGGTGGGACACTGAAGCTTTCTTT.

Written as DNA, the CDR3 is TGTGCCAGCAGCAAAGGACAGGGGATAGGTGAGCAGTACTTC. This sequence encodes CASSKGQGIGEQYF. The chain couples TRBV5-6 to TRBJ2-7, with TRBD1 matching 9 bases. This CDR3 is 14 amino acids long. CDR1 SGHDT and CDR2 YYEEEE come from the germline V gene. Losses at the gene ends were 4 bases for V and 7 bases for J; bases not matched to a gene: 9.

The V and J genes are TRBV15 and TRBJ2-5; the match to TRBD2 covers 9 bases. There are 16 residues in the CDR3. The ends lost 3 bases at V and 5 bases at J; junction bases unmatched: 10. Per the germline V gene, CDR1 is LNHNV and CDR2 is YYDKDF (reference sequence). CDR3 coding DNA: TGTGCCACCAGCAGGATTATAGCGGGAGCTGCGGAGACCCAGTACTTC. Translating it yields CATSRIIAGAAETQYF.

V is TRBV27 and J is TRBJ2-5, with 11 bases lining up with TRBD1. CDR3 length: 15 amino acids. Trimming took 6 bases from V and 4 from J; bases not matched to a gene: 7. CDR1 is MNHEY, CDR2 SMNVEV, per germline (reference sequence). The CDR3 reads CASSPGQGARETQYF. Written as DNA, the CDR3 is TGTGCCAGCAGCCCAGGACAGGGGGCGCGAGAGACCCAGTACTTC.

The rearrangement uses TRBV5-6 and TRBJ2-3; 9 bases agree with TRBD2. The CDR3 sequence is 16 residues long. CDR1 SGHDT and CDR2 YYEEEE come from the germline V gene. Unmatched junction bases numbered 8, after V lost 4 bases and J lost 2 bases. For the CDR3, the DNA is TGTGCCAGCAGCCCCTCGGAGCGGGGGGCCACAGATACGCAGTATTTT. It yields the protein CASSPSERGATDTQYF.

This rearrangement joins TRBV11-2 to TRBJ2-6; D gene uncertain. The germline V gene encodes CDR1 SGHAT and CDR2 FQNNGV. CDR3 size: 14 residues. The V end lost 2 bases, the J end lost 4 bases, and 6 bases lay between the germline ends. The CDR3 sequence is CASSLPSGANVLTF. The CDR3 nucleotides read TGTGCCAGCAGCTTACCCTCCGGGGCCAACGTCCTGACTTTC.

V usage is TRBV9 and J usage is TRBJ1-3; D perhaps matches TRBD1 (6 bases). This CDR3 contains 15 residues. The germline gives CDR1 SGDLS, CDR2 YYNGEE. V lost 4 bases to trimming and J lost 0 bases, with 11 bases between them. CDR3 in DNA: TGTGCCAGCAGCTCCGGGACAAACTCTGGAAACACCATATATTTT. Amino acids: CASSSGTNSGNTIYF.

The CDR3 spells CASSLVGARGEQYF. For the CDR3, the DNA is TGTGCCAGCAGCTTAGTTGGGGCCCGGGGGGAGCAGTACTTC. This chain uses TRBV7-6 with TRBJ2-7, with D perhaps TRBD2 (6 bases). The CDR3 has 14 amino acids. Per the germline V gene, CDR1 is SGHVS and CDR2 is FNYEAQ. V lost 1 base, J lost 7 bases, and 14 bases lay in between. Complete variable domain (other parts from reference TRBV7-6 and TRBJ2-7): GAGVSQSPRYKVTKRGQDVALRCDPISGHVSLYWYRQALGQGPEFLTYFNYEAQQDKSGLPNDRFSAERPEGSISTLTIQRTEQRDSAMYRCASSLVGARGEQYFGPGTRLTVT.

This clone was counted ten times or more. The chain combines TRBV5-6 with TRBJ1-4; no firm D call. The CDR3 length is 13 residues. V lost 4 bases and J 5 bases, leaving 9 bases between the germline ends. The germline CDR1 and CDR2 sequences are SGHDT and YYEEEE. This CDR3 is CASSVVLNEKLFF. The CDR3 DNA reads TGTGCCAGCAGCGTCGTCTTGAATGAAAAACTGTTTTTT.

The V and J genes are TRBV7-9 and TRBJ1-4; 9 nucleotides agree with TRBD1. J lost 7 bases, V lost 0 bases, and 3 bases had no gene match. Germline V CDR1 and CDR2: SEHNR, FQNEAQ (reference sequence). The CDR3 is 15 residues long. CDR3 nucleotide sequence: TGTGCCAGCAGCTTAGCCGGGACAGGGCCTGAAAAACTGTTTTTT. Translating gives CASSLAGTGPEKLFF. Together with reference TRBV7-9 and TRBJ1-4, the CDR3 gives the full variable domain: DTGVSQNPRHKITKRGQNVTFRCDPISEHNRLYWYRQTLGQGPEFLTYFQNEAQLEKSRLLSDRFSAERPKGSFSTLEIQRTEQGDSAMYLCASSLAGTGPEKLFFGSGTQLSVL.

The rearrangement links TRBV7-9 to TRBJ2-1; the D gene is possibly TRBD1 (6 bases). V shed 4 bases and J shed 7 bases, with 29 bases lying between them. Germline V CDR1 and CDR2: SEHNR, FQNEAQ (reference sequence). The CDR3 spans 19 residues. CDR3: CASSYTGTPLIWGMNEQFF. CDR3 nucleotides: TGTGCCAGCAGCTACACCGGGACACCCCTCATTTGGGGCATGAATGAGCAGTTCTTC.

The genes are TRBV19 and TRBJ2-1; TRBD1 is a possible D gene (6 bases). Per the germline V gene, CDR1 is LNHDA and CDR2 is SQIVND (reference sequence). The CDR3 is made up of 15 amino acids. The V and J ends lost 7 bases and 1 base respectively, with 14 bases between them. In DNA form, the CDR3 reads TGTGCCAGTACGGAACAGGGATATTCCTACAATGAGCAGTTCTTC. Its translation: CASTEQGYSYNEQFF. The full variable domain, rest sourced from reference TRBV19 and TRBJ2-1, is DGGITQSPKYLFRKEGQNVTLSCEQNLNHDAMYWYRQDPGQGLRLIYYSQIVNDFQKGDIAEGYSVSREKKESFPLTVTSAQKNPTAFYLCASTEQGYSYNEQFFGPGTRLTVL.